This paragraph covers one T cell receptor (beta chain) sequence. In the original workflow: From reference gene primer amplification, estimates of nucleated cell counts were derived. Libraries were prepared by immunoSEQ multiplex PCR; TCRdb keeps only in-frame clonotypes and omits some of them. That table supplies the V and J calls and clone size; D and trimming were determined from the DNA. The repertoire holds 150,000 to 200,000 clones, with around 80% as singletons. This specimen belongs to a study of blood T cell repertoires in COVID-19. At the level of the study: T cells, B-cell-depleted T cells, or PBMCs supplied cDNA or gDNA.

Sample: peripheral blood. The receptor's source is a woman of 80 years or more with COVID-19, enrolled during active disease.

CDR3 in amino acids: CASSLELAGPSTDTQYF. CDR3 DNA sequence: TGCGCCAGCAGCTTGGAACTAGCGGGACCGAGCACAGATACGCAGTATTTT. The chain couples TRBV5-1 to TRBJ2-3; TRBD2 agrees at 10 bases. The germline CDR1 and CDR2 sequences are SGHRS and YFSETQ. The CDR3 has 17 residues. Trimming at V came to 0 bases and at J to 0 bases, leaving 4 bases not matched to a gene.